This entry lists 20 T cell receptor beta chains sequenced from one sample in a study of blood T cell repertoires in COVID-19. This table comes from immunoSEQ multiplex PCR, and its TCRdb copy is limited to in-frame clones, with some not included. The sample includes 200,000 to 250,000 clones, around 80% of them seen just once. The specimen was PBMCs or T cells enriched from blood (not recorded which). Source of these receptors: a man aged 40-55 years who had recovered from COVID-19.

The rearrangement uses TRBV2 and TRBJ2-5; 9 nucleotides line up with TRBD2. In germline, CDR1 is SNHLY, CDR2 FYNNEI. V shed 3 bases, J shed 5 bases, and the junction held 7 bases outside the gene matches. The CDR3 runs 15 residues. The CDR3 spells CASSDGLAGIETQYF. In DNA form, the CDR3 reads TGTGCCAGCAGTGATGGCCTAGCGGGGATCGAGACCCAGTACTTC. Full variable domain (outside the CDR3, taken from reference TRBV2 and TRBJ2-5): EPEVTQTPSHQVTQMGQEVILRCVPISNHLYFYWYRQILGQKVEFLVSFYNNEISEKSEIFDDQFSVERPDGSNFTLKIRSTKLEDSAMYFCASSDGLAGIETQYFGPGTRLLVL.

This chain joins TRBV30 and TRBJ2-7; TRBD2 is a possible D gene (5 bases). Germline CDR1 and CDR2: GTSNPN and SVGIG (reference sequence). This CDR3 is built from 12 residues. V shed 2 bases and J shed 0 bases, with 5 bases lying between them. CDR3 coding DNA: TGTGCCTGGAGTACTAGCTCCTACGAGCAGTACTTC. Amino acids: CAWSTSSYEQYF.

The chain links TRBV28 to TRBJ2-7; 9 bases agree with TRBD1. Per germline, CDR1 MDHEN and CDR2 SYDVKM. V shed 6 bases and J 2 bases; nucleotides not matched to a gene: 5. The length of the CDR3 is 14 residues. CDR3 protein: CASRGQGDPYEQYF. The CDR3 bases are TGTGCCAGCAGGGGACAGGGAGATCCCTACGAGCAGTACTTC.

The chain has TRBV6-2 or TRBV6-3 and TRBJ1-6; TRBD1 is a possible D gene (5 bases). The germline gives CDR1 MNHEY, CDR2 SVGEGT. Trimming took off 6 bases at V and 6 bases at J, with 12 bases between the two ends. CDR3 size: 14 residues. CDR3 residues: CASSPLGRNSPLHF. The CDR3, as DNA: TGTGCCAGCAGCCCACTGGGGCGTAATTCACCCCTCCACTTT.

The rearrangement joins TRBV10-3 to TRBJ2-1, with 11 bases matching TRBD2. Looked up from germline, CDR1 is ENHRY and CDR2 is SYGVKD. This CDR3 region has 15 residues. After removal of 7 bases from V and 9 bases from J, the junction contained 11 bases not matched to a gene. The CDR3 protein is CAITTGTSGSGEQFF. CDR3 in DNA: TGTGCCATCACCACCGGGACTAGCGGCTCAGGTGAGCAGTTCTTC.

The genes are TRBV6-5 and TRBJ1-2; 9 bases map to TRBD1. V trimming: 8 bases; J trimming: 6 bases; junction bases outside the gene matches: 1. This CDR3 contains 11 residues. Germline CDR1 and CDR2: MNHEY and SVGAGI. The CDR3 nucleotides are TGTGCCAGCGGACAGGGGAATGGCTACACCTTC. It is translated as CASGQGNGYTF.

The J gene is TRBJ1-2, the V gene TRBV5-1, with D perhaps matching TRBD1 (6 bases). CDR1 and CDR2 from the germline V gene are SGHRS and YFSETQ. The CDR3 has 13 residues. Trimming removed 2 bases at V and 6 bases at J, with 11 bases between. In DNA, the CDR3 is TGCGCCAGCAGCTTACAGGGTTGGGATGGCTACACCTTC. Protein sequence: CASSLQGWDGYTF.

This clone was detected once. The chain is built from TRBV6-5 and TRBJ1-3; 8 bases agree with TRBD1. From germline, CDR1 is MNHEY and CDR2 SVGAGI. The CDR3 is 15 residues long. V trimming: 7 bases; J trimming: 0 bases; junction bases outside the gene matches: 5. CDR3 sequence: CASMLGQASGNTIYF. For the CDR3, the DNA is TGTGCCAGCATGTTGGGACAGGCCTCTGGAAACACCATATATTTT.

This clone has only a few counts. V and J are TRBV5-6 and TRBJ1-2, with a tentative D call TRBD1 (5 bases). Trimming left V 1 base short and J 3 bases short, with 10 bases between. The CDR3 is 14 amino acids. CDR1 SGHDT and CDR2 YYEEEE come from the germline V gene. The CDR3: CASSLRGLDYGYTF. The CDR3 DNA sequence: TGTGCCAGCAGCTTGCGGGGACTCGACTATGGCTACACCTTC.

The rearrangement links TRBV10-1 to TRBJ1-1; unclear D gene. The V and J ends lost 6 bases and 2 bases respectively, with 7 bases between them. The CDR3 spans 12 residues. Germline loops: CDR1 WNHNN, CDR2 SYGVQD (reference sequence). The CDR3 loop reads CASRGPNTEAFF. CDR3 DNA: TGCGCCAGCAGGGGCCCCAACACTGAAGCTTTCTTT.

V and J are TRBV2 and TRBJ1-6, with D tentatively TRBD1 (5 bases). The CDR3 spans 13 residues. V was clipped by 6 bases and J by 7 bases, with 10 bases between them. The germline V gene has CDR1 SNHLY and CDR2 FYNNEI. CDR3 region: CASRGEGNSPLHF. CDR3 sequence (DNA): TGTGCCAGCAGAGGGGAGGGAAATTCACCCCTCCACTTT.

A single count supports this clone. CDR3 bases: TGTGCCAGCTCACCAGTTTGGGGAGGGGATGCCAATACTGAAGCTTTCTTT. Translating it yields CASSPVWGGDANTEAFF. The J gene is TRBJ1-1, the V gene TRBV18; TRBD1 is a possible D gene (5 bases). The V gene lost 2 bases and the J gene lost 5 bases, with 21 bases spanning the gap. This CDR3 has 17 amino acids. CDR1 KGHSH and CDR2 LQKENI come from the germline V gene.

The chain employs TRBV29-1 and TRBJ1-1, with D possibly matching TRBD1 (5 bases). This CDR3 has 12 residues. Germline V gene data show CDR1 as SQVTM and CDR2 as ANQGSEA. V shed 5 bases and J shed 6 bases, with 13 bases lying between them. The CDR3 region is CSVLTDYSEAFF. CDR3 nucleotides: TGCAGCGTTCTGACAGATTACTCTGAAGCTTTCTTT.

The J gene is TRBJ2-5, the V gene TRBV3-1 (or the pseudogene TRBV3-2); no firm D call. CDR1 is LGHDT, CDR2 YNNKEL, per germline (reference sequence). The CDR3 runs to 14 residues. Trimming removed 0 bases from V and 2 bases from J, with 7 bases in between. CDR3 sequence reads: CASSQEWRQETQYF. CDR3 bases: TGTGCCAGCAGCCAAGAATGGCGGCAAGAGACCCAGTACTTC.

The chain couples TRBV5-1 to TRBJ1-4; 7 bases line up with TRBD1. The CDR3 consists of 16 residues. Germline V gene sequence: CDR1 SGHRS, CDR2 YFSETQ. The V gene end was trimmed by 0 bases and the J gene end by 4 bases; junction bases not matched to a gene: 6. The CDR3 DNA follows: TGCGCCAGCAGCTTGGCCGCCGGGACAGTTAATGAAAAACTGTTTTTT. It codes for CASSLAAGTVNEKLFF.

This clone was seen repeatedly, ten times or more. The CDR3 loop is CASRAPITGELFF. The CDR3 bases are TGTGCCAGCAGGGCCCCGATTACCGGGGAGCTGTTTTTT. J is TRBJ2-2 and V is TRBV6-4; D gene unclear. Germline CDR1 reads MRHNA; CDR2 reads SNTAGT. The CDR3 is 13 amino acids. Trimming left V 6 bases short and J 5 bases short, with 10 bases between.

The rearrangement joins TRBV4-2 to TRBJ2-2; maybe TRBD1 (5 bases). Germline assignment: CDR1 LGHNA and CDR2 YNFKEQ. The V and J ends lost 6 bases and 5 bases respectively, with 7 bases between them. The CDR3 spans 12 residues. The CDR3 is CASRQGTGELFF. Here the CDR3 DNA reads TGTGCCAGCAGGCAGGGTACCGGGGAGCTGTTTTTT.

This rearrangement joins TRBV24-1 to TRBJ2-7, with TRBD2 matching over 9 bases. Unmatched junction bases numbered 14, after V lost 12 bases and J lost 9 bases. CDR1 and CDR2 from the germline V gene are KGHDR and SFDVKD. This CDR3 has 13 residues. The CDR3 region has the DNA TGTGCCCCCTTAGCGGGAGTTTTAGTACGGCAGTACTTC. This translates into CAPLAGVLVRQYF.

This clone was picked up one time. The rearrangement links TRBV5-1 to TRBJ1-4, with 7 bases matching TRBD1. Germline CDR1 and CDR2: SGHRS and YFSETQ. The CDR3 is 14 residues long. V shed 4 bases and J 5 bases; nucleotides not matched to a gene: 5. CDR3 in amino acids: CASSPGQRNEKLFF. CDR3 sequence (DNA): TGCGCCAGCAGCCCGGGACAGCGAAATGAAAAACTGTTTTTT.

The chain has TRBV3-1 (or the pseudogene TRBV3-2) and TRBJ2-7, with D possibly matching TRBD2 (6 bases). Germline lookup yields CDR1 LGHDT and CDR2 YNNKEL (reference sequence). V dropped 2 bases and J dropped 3 bases, with 32 bases sitting between them. The CDR3 consists of 21 residues. The CDR3 coding sequence is TGTGCCAGCAGCCAACGCGGAGGGCCCTCGGCGGCAGGGCGAAACTTCTACGAGCAGTACTTC. It codes for CASSQRGGPSAAGRNFYEQYF.